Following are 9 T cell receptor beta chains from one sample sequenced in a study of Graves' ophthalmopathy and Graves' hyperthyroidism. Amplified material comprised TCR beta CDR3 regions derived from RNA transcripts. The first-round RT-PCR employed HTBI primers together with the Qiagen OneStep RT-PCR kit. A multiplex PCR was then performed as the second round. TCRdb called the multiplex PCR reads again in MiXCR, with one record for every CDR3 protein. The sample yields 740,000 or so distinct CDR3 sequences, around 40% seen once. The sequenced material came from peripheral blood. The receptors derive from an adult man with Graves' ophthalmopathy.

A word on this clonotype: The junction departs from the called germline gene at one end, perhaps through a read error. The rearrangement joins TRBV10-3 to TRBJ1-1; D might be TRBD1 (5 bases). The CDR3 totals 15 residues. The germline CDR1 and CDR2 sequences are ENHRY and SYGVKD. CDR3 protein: CASSFGAGLNTEVFF. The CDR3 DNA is TGTGCCAGCAGTTTCGGGGCAGGGTTAAACACTGAAGTTTTCTTT.

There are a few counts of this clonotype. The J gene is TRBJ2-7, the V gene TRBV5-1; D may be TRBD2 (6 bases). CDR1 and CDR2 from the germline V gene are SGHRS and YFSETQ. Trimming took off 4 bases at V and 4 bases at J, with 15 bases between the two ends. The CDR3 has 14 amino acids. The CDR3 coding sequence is TGCGCCAGCAGCCGTGGAGGGGAGATGTACGAGCAGTACTTC. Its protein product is CASSRGGEMYEQYF.

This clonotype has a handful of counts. Written as DNA, the CDR3 is TGCAGCGTTCGGACAGGGGGGGGGGAAAAACTGTTTTTT. Its translation is CSVRTGGGEKLFF. The chain employs TRBV29-1 and TRBJ1-4, with TRBD1 matching 10 bases. J lost 8 bases, V lost 5 bases, and 5 bases had no gene match. This CDR3 region has 13 residues. Looked up from germline, CDR1 is SQVTM and CDR2 is ANQGSEA.

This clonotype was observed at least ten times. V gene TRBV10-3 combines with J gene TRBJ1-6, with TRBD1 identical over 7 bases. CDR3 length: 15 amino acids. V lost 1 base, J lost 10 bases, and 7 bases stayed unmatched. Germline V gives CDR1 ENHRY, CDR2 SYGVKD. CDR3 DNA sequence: TGTGCCATCAGTGAGTACGACAGGGAAGGCTCACCCCTCCACTTT. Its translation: CAISEYDREGSPLHF.

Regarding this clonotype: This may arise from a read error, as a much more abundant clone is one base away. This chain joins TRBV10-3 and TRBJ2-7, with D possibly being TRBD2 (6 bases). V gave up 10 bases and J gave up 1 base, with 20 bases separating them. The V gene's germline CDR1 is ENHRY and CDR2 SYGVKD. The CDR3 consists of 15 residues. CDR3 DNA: TGTGCCAGCAGCTTAGCGGCAGCGACGTCCTACGAGCAGTACTTC. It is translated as CASSLAAATSYEQYF.

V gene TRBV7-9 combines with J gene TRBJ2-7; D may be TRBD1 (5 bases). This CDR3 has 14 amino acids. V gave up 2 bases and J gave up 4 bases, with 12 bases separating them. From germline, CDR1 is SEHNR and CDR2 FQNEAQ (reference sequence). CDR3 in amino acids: CASSLTKGPYEQYF. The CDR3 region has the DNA TGTGCCAGCAGCTTAACCAAGGGGCCGTACGAGCAGTACTTC.

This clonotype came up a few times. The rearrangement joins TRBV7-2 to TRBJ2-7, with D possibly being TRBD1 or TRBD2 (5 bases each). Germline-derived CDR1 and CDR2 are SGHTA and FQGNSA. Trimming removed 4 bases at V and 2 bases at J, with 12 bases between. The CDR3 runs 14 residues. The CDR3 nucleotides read TGTGCCAGCAGCTCCTCCAGGGACCCCTACGAGCAGTACTTC. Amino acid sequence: CASSSSRDPYEQYF.

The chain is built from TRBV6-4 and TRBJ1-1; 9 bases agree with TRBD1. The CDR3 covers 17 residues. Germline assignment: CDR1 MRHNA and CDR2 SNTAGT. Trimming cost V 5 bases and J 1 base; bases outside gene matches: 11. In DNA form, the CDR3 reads TGTGCCAGCAGTCCCCGGACAGGGGTTGGGCGGAACACTGAAGCTTTCTTT. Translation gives CASSPRTGVGRNTEAFF.

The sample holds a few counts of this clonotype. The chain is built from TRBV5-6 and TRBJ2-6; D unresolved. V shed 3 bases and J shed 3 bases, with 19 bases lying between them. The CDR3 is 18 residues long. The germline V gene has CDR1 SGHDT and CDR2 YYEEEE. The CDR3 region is CASSYWTVLLFGANVLTF. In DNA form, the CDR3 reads TGTGCCAGCAGCTATTGGACCGTCCTCTTGTTTGGGGCCAACGTCCTGACTTTC.